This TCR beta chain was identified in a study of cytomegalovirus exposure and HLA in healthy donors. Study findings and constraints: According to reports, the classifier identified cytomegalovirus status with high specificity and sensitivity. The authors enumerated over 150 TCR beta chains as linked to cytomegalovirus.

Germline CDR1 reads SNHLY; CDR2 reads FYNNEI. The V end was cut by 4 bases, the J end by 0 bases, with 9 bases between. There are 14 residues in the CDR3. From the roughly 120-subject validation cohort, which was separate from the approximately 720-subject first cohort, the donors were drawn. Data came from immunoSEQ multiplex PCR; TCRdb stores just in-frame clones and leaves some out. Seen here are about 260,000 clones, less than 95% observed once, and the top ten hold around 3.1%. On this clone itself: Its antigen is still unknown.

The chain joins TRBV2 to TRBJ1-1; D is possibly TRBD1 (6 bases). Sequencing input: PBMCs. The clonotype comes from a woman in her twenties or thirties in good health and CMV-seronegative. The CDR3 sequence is CASSADRMNTEAFF. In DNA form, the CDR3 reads TGTGCCAGCAGTGCCGACAGGATGAACACTGAAGCTTTCTTT.